This T cell receptor (beta chain) was retrieved from a study of T cell responses to AZD1222 COVID-19 vaccine. A note on this clone: Its antigen is undetermined.

Only in-frame clones appear in the TCRdb table, and some are missing; sequencing was by immunoSEQ multiplex PCR. The repertoire holds about 94,000 clones, with around 85% as singletons. Study conclusions and caveats: Among spike-specific TCRs, nearly half reportedly target unmutated variant regions. Clonal diversity may have been underestimated in mostly white British donors. When two AZD1222 doses had been given, Spike-specific TCR breadth and depth rose.

Germline values: CDR1 SNHLY, CDR2 FYNNEI. Trimming cost V 7 bases and J 4 bases; bases outside gene matches: 6. The CDR3 has 14 residues. Specimen: peripheral blood, collected 28 days after the second AZD1222 dose. The origin of this receptor is an adult who received the AZD1222 COVID-19 vaccine. The chain recombines TRBV2 with TRBJ2-7; 11 bases align to TRBD2. The CDR3 is CASKTSGTGYEQYF. CDR3 sequence (DNA): TGTGCCAGCAAGACTAGCGGGACCGGATACGAGCAGTACTTC.